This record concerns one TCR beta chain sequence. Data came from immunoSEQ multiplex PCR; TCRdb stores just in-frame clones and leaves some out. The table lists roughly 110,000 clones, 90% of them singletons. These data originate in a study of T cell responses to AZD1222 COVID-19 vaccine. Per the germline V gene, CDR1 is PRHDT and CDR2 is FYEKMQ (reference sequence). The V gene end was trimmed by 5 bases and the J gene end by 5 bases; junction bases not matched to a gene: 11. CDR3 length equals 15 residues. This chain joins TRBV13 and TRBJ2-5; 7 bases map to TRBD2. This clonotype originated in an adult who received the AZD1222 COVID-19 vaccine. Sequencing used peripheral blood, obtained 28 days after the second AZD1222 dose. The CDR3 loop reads CASSERGGSSETQYF. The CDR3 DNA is TGTGCCAGCAGCGAACGGGGCGGGAGTTCGGAGACCCAGTACTTC.